This T cell receptor beta chain was captured in a study of T-cell memory formation after mild COVID-19. Study-wide context: Clusters were largely donor specific. Study findings and constraints: Contracting CD4+ clones were located mainly in CM and EM, and CD8+ clones in EMRA. Contracting clones from day 15 to 85 showed balanced CD4/CD8; later expanders favored CD4+. Still unconfirmed is whether the second-wave clones peaking on day 37 recognized SARS-CoV-2.

This CDR3 contains 14 residues. Germline CDR1 SEHNR, CDR2 FQNEAQ (reference sequence). V lost 3 bases, J lost 5 bases, and 4 bases stayed unmatched. TCRdb independently ran MiXCR on the 5' RACE reads; one entry per CDR3 protein. The sample lists some 120,000 distinct CDR3 sequences; about 15% were seen once. Details on this clonotype: Its antigen is unidentified.

The sequencing sample was made of PBMCs or a T cell subset sorted from them (not recorded which). This sequence joins TRBV7-9 and TRBJ2-5; 9 bases match TRBD1. The sequence derives from a young man who had mild COVID-19 (a few samples of this study predate the infection). Cell type and time point are not known. Here the CDR3 DNA reads TGTGCCAGCAGCTTTGTGACAGGGGGTGAGACCCAGTACTTC. Encoded protein: CASSFVTGGETQYF.